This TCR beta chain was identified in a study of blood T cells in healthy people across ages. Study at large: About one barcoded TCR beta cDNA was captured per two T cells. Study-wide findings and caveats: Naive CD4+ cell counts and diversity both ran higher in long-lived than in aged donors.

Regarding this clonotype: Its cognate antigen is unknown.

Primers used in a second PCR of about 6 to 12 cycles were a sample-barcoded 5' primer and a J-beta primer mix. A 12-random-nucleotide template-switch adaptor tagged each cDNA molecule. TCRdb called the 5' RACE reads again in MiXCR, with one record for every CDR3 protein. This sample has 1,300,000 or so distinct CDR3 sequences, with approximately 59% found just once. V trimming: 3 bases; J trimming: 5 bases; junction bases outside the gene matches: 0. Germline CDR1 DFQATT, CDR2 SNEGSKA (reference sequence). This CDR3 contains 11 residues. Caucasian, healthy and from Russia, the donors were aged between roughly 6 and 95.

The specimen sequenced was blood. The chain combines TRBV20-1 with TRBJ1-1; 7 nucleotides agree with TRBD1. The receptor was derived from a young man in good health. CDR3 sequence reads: CSARTGTEAFF. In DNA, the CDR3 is TGCAGTGCTAGGACAGGGACTGAAGCTTTCTTT.